This T cell receptor beta chain emerged from a study of blood T cell repertoires in COVID-19. The wider study: COVID-19 samples collected from the United States, Italy and Spain covered acute and convalescent phases.

Original processing notes: The assay estimated nucleated cells by amplifying reference gene primers. The data were produced by immunoSEQ multiplex PCR, yet TCRdb's version contains in-frame clones alone and is incomplete. V, J and clone size are those of that table, while D and trimming were read from the DNA. Among 180,000 or so clones listed, approximately 84% were seen once. Germline V gene lookup returns CDR1 LNHDA and CDR2 SQIVND (reference sequence). CDR3 length: 14 amino acids. V lost 7 bases to trimming and J lost 4 bases; unmatched junction nucleotides: 6. In assigning cohorts, the study relied on participant-reported clinical history.

The origin of this receptor is a human donor with acute COVID-19. The donor label of this sample is uncertain. Sequencing was done on a sample of PBMCs or T cells enriched from blood (not recorded which). V usage is TRBV19 and J usage is TRBJ2-2; 7 nucleotides align to TRBD1. The CDR3 reads CASTPGTVTGELFF. CDR3 sequence (DNA): TGTGCCAGTACGCCTGGGACAGTCACCGGGGAGCTGTTTTTT.